The sequence of this T cell receptor beta chain was determined in a study of T cell changes during pregnancy in multiple sclerosis. TCRdb's copy holds only in-frame clones and misses some; the assay was immunoSEQ multiplex PCR. Of around 41,000 clones listed, approximately 91% were seen once; the top ten hold around 0.5%. Germline V lookup: CDR1 SGHAT, CDR2 FQDESV (reference sequence). V trimming: 5 bases; J trimming: 0 bases; junction bases outside the gene matches: 10. The CDR3 covers 18 residues. Specimen: CD4+ T cells from peripheral blood mononuclear cells, collected in the third trimester of pregnancy. The receptor was isolated from a female donor in good health, enrolled as a control in a pregnancy study. This rearrangement joins TRBV11-1 to TRBJ2-7, with TRBD2 matching over 13 bases. The CDR3 here is CASSRLAGGMTGSYEQYF. For the CDR3, the DNA is TGTGCCAGCAGCAGACTAGCGGGGGGCATGACAGGCTCCTACGAGCAGTACTTC.